This is a list of T cell receptor beta chains from one sample in a study of T cell repertoires in ileal Crohn's disease. Using immunoSEQ multiplex PCR, the repertoire was profiled, and TCRdb retains in-frame clones only, with some absent. The table records a few thousand clones, roughly 77% of them present only once. The sequenced material came from ileal tissue. The receptors shown here come from an adult with Crohn's disease. CDR3s include the opening cysteine and the closing phenylalanine or tryptophan.

v_gene	j_gene	CDR3aa
TRBV7-2	TRBJ2-5	CASSPRVRLGAETQYF
TRBV6-6	TRBJ2-3	CASSTGLAGRTDTQYF
TRBV6-7	TRBJ1-5	CASSSPTGGAGNQPQHF
TRBV2	TRBJ1-3	CASKPATGVHSGNTIYF
TRBV6-5	TRBJ1-1	CASSPSRRTEAFF
TRBV4-1	TRBJ2-3	CASSQSGAADTQYF
TRBV18	TRBJ2-1	CASSPMSSYNEQFF
TRBV11-1	TRBJ1-1	CASTQRQGGQAFF
TRBV28	TRBJ1-5	CASSLGNGGGGHF
TRBV5-1	TRBJ1-6	CASSFDPTGLSSPLHF
TRBV5-8	TRBJ2-5	CASSRGQGRRQVQYF
TRBV9	TRBJ2-3	CASSVEERSSPTQYF
TRBV5-1	TRBJ2-3	CASSLVIAGGGSDTQYF
TRBV6-9	TRBJ2-5	CASTEMTGPVETQYF
TRBV5-1	TRBJ1-3	CASSGGTPTSGNTIYF
TRBV18	TRBJ2-3	CASSPSAPPEMDTQYF
TRBV29-1	TRBJ1-2	CSVDRGNGYTF
TRBV10-3	TRBJ2-7	CAISDEAHSYEQYF
TRBV10-1	TRBJ1-6	CASSEWTGSNSPLHF
TRBV14	TRBJ1-2	CASSQVDLTGYTF
TRBV18	TRBJ2-3	CASSPNTKADTQYF
TRBV6-5	TRBJ1-3	CASSYGPSPGNTIYF
TRBV7-8	TRBJ2-7	CASRGPGPAPYEQYF
TRBV7-6	TRBJ1-2	CASSSTPESKTYGYTF
TRBV5-1	TRBJ2-2	CASSLLGTSNTGELFF
TRBV7-8	TRBJ2-5	CASSSTDQETQYF
TRBV7-9	TRBJ2-5	CASGFGAETQYF
TRBV5-6	TRBJ1-1	CASSFPVGDGAEAFF
TRBV2	TRBJ1-6	CASSGQAGNSPLHF
TRBV11-2	TRBJ1-1	CASSLYTTEAFF
TRBV27	TRBJ2-2	CASSDSPTGELFF
TRBV5-1	TRBJ1-5	CASSLGGVDQPQHF
TRBV5-1	TRBJ2-3	CASSLSGVADTQYF
TRBV6-1	TRBJ1-5	CASSEALRGARGPQHF
TRBV19	TRBJ1-5	CASSARAAYNQPQHF
TRBV5-1	TRBJ2-3	CASSRTDHTDTQYF